Sequencing of this TCR beta chain was carried out in a study of T cell repertoires in ileal Crohn's disease. Study-level information: Surgery for a complication: stricturing in approximately 60%, penetrating in around 39%. Thiopurines (around 10) or anti-TNF agents (approximately 20) were given postoperatively to about half. Study outcomes and limitations: Endoscopic recurrence occurred in every patient whose clonality exceeded 26.8%.

Time point of the sample: inflamed ileum from the surgical specimen. Germline V gene data show CDR1 as SGHDT and CDR2 as YYEEEE. V was clipped by 2 bases and J by 0 bases, with 8 bases between them. The CDR3 length is 15 residues. Of note for this clone: Its antigen remains unknown.

Using immunoSEQ multiplex PCR, the repertoire was profiled, and TCRdb retains in-frame clones only, with some absent. The repertoire consists of about 18,000 clones, with about 70% occurring once and the leading ten covering around 4%. Specimen: ileal tissue. The chain uses TRBV5-6 and TRBJ2-2, with D perhaps TRBD2 (6 bases). The TCR sequence derives from an adult with Crohn's disease. The CDR3 loop reads CASSFGGTNTGELFF. The CDR3 coding sequence is TGTGCCAGCAGCTTTGGGGGGACGAACACCGGGGAGCTGTTTTTT.